This T cell receptor (beta chain) emerged from a study of T cell responses to AZD1222 COVID-19 vaccine (dated by TCRdb to about 2021). About the full investigation: AZD1222 recipients with second doses at about 4 weeks or about 12 weeks were pooled, because spike-specific TCR depth and breadth did not differ between schedules. A total of 230 to 250 trial participants underwent TCR sequencing, of whom 207 received two doses of AZD1222 and about 26 received two doses of the MenACWY control vaccine. Trial participants were enrolled by age into subgroups of 18-55, 56-69 and 70-plus years, and 148, 28 and 57 TCR-sequenced participants, respectively, were included in these subgroups. What the study reported, not specific to this receptor: The vaccine-associated CD4 TCRs covered the entire spike protein, and the dominant responses fell in regions 160-218 and 743-854. Participants were mostly white British and included more females than males, and it was suggested by the authors that clonal diversity may have been underestimated. Because no day 14 peak-response samples were available, repertoires were characterized only after the peak T cell response. Conclusions about previously exposed vaccinees are limited because only six or seven AZD1222 recipients were SARS-CoV-2 seropositive at baseline. Spike-specific TCR breadth and depth rose significantly after two AZD1222 doses compared with day 0 and with MenACWY recipients. The 56-69-year group was small, and its depth increase did not reach significance, likely because of low power. Epitopes outside the regions mutated in the B.1.351 and B.1.1.7 variants were reportedly recognized by nearly half of the unique spike-specific TCRs.

The CDR3 regions of human TCRbeta chains were subjected to immunosequencing. The source study handled its data this way. TCRs in the repertoires were compared against a reference library of SARS-CoV-2-specific TCRs that had been generated with the MIRA antigen-specificity platform. Breadth meant the fraction of unique TCRs that were SARS-CoV-2-associated, whereas depth meant the fraction of total T cells that were SARS-CoV-2-associated. Using the MIRA data, every spike-specific TCR was mapped to the spike region that the TCR reacted to and assigned to either a CD4 or a CD8 class. Log10-transformed breadth and depth values were compared by one-way ANOVA with Sidak's multiple comparisons tests. Drawn from immuneACCESS, this table holds only the in-frame rearrangements with V and J called that TCRdb kept. Clones are partly lost; checked studies trace under half to an unresolved V gene and leave the rest unexplained. V and J calls and clone size are copied from that table; D and trimming were computed from the DNA. This sample lists 130,000 or so clones; roughly 92% were detected once. Clones ranked in the top ten supply approximately 1.5% of the sample.

The time point label for this specimen denotes: baseline before first vaccination. Vaccinee samples were obtained from the UK trials COV001 and COV002, which included a single-blind randomized controlled phase 2/3 trial of AZD1222 (ChAdOx1 nCoV-19) in healthy adults. For TCRbeta chain sequencing, PBMC samples from trial participants were taken at day 0 and at day 28 after the second dose. As for this clone: Its antigen remains undetermined. Base qualities are not provided; no much larger clone lies one nucleotide away.

Here the sequenced sample was peripheral blood, taken on day 0 of AZD1222 vaccination. This sequence originates from an adult in good health.

The sequenced DNA is TGCGCCAGCAGGGACTACCAGGGGGCCCAGTACTTC. Translation gives CASRDYQGAQYF. The chain joins TRBV10-2 to TRBJ2-5, with a weak D call of TRBD1 (7 bases match). The germline V gene specifies WSHSY as CDR1 and SAAADI as CDR2. Deletion took 6 bases off V and 9 bases off J, with a span of 14 bases between the germline ends. The CDR3 sequence holds 12 residues, the cysteine and phenylalanine included. Just CDR3 DNA is preserved here, 36 bases in frame from base 1.